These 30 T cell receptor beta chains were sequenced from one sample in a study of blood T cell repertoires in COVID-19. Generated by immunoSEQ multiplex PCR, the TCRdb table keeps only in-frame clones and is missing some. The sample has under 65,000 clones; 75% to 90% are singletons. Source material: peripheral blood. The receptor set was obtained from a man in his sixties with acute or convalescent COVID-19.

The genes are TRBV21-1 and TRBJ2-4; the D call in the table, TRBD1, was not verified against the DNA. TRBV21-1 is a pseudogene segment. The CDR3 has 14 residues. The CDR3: CASTGDRSLNIQYF. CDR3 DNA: TGTGCCAGTACCGGGGACAGGAGTTTAAACATTCAGTACTTC.

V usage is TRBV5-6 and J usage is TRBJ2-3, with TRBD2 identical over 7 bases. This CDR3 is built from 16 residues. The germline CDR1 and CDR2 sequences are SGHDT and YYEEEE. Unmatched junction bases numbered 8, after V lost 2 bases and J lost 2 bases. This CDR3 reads CASSLLGSGTTDTQYF. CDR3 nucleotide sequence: TGTGCCAGCAGCTTACTCGGGAGCGGGACCACAGATACGCAGTATTTT.

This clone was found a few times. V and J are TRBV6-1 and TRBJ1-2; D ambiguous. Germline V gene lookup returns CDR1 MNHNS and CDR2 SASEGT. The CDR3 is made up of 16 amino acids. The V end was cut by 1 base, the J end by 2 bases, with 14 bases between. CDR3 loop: CASSEVGRRINYGYTF. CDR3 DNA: TGTGCCAGCAGTGAAGTTGGCCGGAGGATCAACTATGGCTACACCTTC.

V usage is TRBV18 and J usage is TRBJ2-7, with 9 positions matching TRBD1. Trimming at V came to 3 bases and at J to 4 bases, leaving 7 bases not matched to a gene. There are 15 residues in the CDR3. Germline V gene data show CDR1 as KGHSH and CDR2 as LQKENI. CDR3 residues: CASSPRTGALYEQYF. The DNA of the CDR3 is TGTGCCAGCTCACCGCGGACAGGGGCTTTATACGAGCAGTACTTC. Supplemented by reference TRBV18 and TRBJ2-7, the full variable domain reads NAGVMQNPRHLVRRRGQEARLRCSPMKGHSHVYWYRQLPEEGLKFMVYLQKENIIDESGMPKERFSAEFPKEGPSILRIQQVVRGDSAAYFCASSPRTGALYEQYFGPGTRLTVT.

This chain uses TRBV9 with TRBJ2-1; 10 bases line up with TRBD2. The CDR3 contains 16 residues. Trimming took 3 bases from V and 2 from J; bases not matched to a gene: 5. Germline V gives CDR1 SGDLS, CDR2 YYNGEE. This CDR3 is CASSASGGATYNEQFF. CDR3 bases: TGTGCCAGCAGCGCGAGCGGGGGGGCCACCTACAATGAGCAGTTCTTC.

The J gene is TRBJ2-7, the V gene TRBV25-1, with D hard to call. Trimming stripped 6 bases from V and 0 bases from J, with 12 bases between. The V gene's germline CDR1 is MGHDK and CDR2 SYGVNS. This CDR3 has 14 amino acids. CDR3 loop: CASREKRSSYEQYF. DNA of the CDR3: TGTGCCAGCAGGGAAAAGCGATCCTCCTACGAGCAGTACTTC.

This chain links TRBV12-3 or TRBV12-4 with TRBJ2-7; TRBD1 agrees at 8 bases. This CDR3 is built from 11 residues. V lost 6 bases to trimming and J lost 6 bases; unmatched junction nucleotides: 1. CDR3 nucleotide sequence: TGTGCCAGCAGGGGGACAGGCGAGCAGTACTTC. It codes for CASRGTGEQYF.

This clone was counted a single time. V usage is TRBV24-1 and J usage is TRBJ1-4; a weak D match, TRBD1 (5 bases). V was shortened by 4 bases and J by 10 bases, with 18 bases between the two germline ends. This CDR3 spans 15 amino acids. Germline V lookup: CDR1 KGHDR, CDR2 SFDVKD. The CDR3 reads CATSDNTGPGVKLFF. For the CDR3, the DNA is TGTGCCACCAGTGACAATACAGGTCCGGGGGTAAAACTGTTTTTT.

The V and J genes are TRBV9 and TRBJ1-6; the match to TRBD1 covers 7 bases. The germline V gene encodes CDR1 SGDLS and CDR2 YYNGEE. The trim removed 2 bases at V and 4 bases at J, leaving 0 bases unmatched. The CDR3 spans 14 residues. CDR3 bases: TGTGCCAGCAGCGTGGGACAGTATAATTCACCCCTCCACTTT. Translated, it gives CASSVGQYNSPLHF.

CDR3 DNA sequence: TGTGCCTATGGTACAGGGAGTACGCAGTACTTC. It specifies CAYGTGSTQYF. The rearrangement links TRBV7-9 to TRBJ2-4, with D possibly matching TRBD1 (6 bases). V lost 11 bases and J lost 13, with 18 bases in between. This CDR3 region has 11 residues. Germline CDR1 and CDR2: SEHNR and FQNEAQ (reference sequence).

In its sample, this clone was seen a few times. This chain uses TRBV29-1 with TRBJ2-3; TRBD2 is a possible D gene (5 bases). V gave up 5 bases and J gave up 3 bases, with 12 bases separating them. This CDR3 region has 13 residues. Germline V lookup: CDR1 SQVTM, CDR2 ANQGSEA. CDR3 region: CSVKRRGTDTQYF. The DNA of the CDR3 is TGCAGCGTTAAAAGACGGGGAACAGATACGCAGTATTTT.

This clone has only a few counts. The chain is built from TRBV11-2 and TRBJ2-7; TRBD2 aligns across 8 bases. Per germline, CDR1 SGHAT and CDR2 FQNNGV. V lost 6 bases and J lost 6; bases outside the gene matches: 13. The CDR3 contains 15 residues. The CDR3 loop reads CASRKSGTRVSEQYF. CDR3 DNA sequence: TGTGCCAGCAGAAAATCCGGGACTAGAGTTTCCGAGCAGTACTTC.

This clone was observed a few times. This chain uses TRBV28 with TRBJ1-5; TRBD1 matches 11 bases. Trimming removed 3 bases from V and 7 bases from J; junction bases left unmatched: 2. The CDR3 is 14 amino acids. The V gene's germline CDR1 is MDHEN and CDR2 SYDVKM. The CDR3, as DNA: TGTGCCAGCAGTTTTGGGACAGGGGGACAGCCCCAGCATTTT. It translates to CASSFGTGGQPQHF.

The chain's CDR3 is CASCKRAQEKLFF. CDR3 coding DNA: TGTGCCAGCTGTAAGAGGGCGCAGGAAAAACTGTTTTTT. The genes are TRBV27 and TRBJ1-4; D ambiguous. V was cut by 8 bases and J by 8 bases, with 15 bases left in between. Germline V gives CDR1 MNHEY, CDR2 SMNVEV (reference sequence). The CDR3 covers 13 residues.

CDR3 nucleotides: TGCAGCGTTGAAGGTATGGCGGGACAGGGGACCAACGAGCAGTACTTC. Protein: CSVEGMAGQGTNEQYF. This chain links TRBV29-1 with TRBJ2-7; 10 positions agree with TRBD1. Germline V gene lookup returns CDR1 SQVTM and CDR2 ANQGSEA. V lost 1 base to trimming and J lost 5 bases; unmatched junction nucleotides: 11. The CDR3 loop spans 16 amino acids.

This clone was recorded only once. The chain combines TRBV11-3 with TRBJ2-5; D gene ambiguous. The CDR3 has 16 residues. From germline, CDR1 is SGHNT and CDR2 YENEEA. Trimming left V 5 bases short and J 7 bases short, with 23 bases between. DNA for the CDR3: TGTGCCAGCAGCAATTCCGACTCCCCAGATTCATGGACCCAGTACTTC. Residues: CASSNSDSPDSWTQYF.

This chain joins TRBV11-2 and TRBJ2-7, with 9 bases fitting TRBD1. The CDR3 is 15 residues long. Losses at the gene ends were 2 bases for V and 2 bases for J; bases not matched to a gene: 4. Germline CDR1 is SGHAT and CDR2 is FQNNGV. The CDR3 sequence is CASSLHRDRAYEQYF. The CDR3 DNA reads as TGTGCCAGCAGCTTACACCGGGACAGGGCCTACGAGCAGTACTTC.

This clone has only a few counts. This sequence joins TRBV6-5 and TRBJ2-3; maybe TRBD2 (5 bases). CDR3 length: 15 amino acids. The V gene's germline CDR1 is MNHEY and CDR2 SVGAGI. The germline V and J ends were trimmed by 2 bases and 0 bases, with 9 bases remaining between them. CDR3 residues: CASSYGGGSTDTQYF. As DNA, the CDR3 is TGTGCCAGCAGTTACGGAGGCGGTAGCACAGATACGCAGTATTTT.

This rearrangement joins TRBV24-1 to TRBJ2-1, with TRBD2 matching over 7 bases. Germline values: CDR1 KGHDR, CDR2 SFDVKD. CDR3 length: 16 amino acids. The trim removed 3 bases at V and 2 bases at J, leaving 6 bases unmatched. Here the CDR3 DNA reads TGTGCCACCAGTGATGTGACTAGCCATACCTACAATGAGCAGTTCTTC. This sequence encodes CATSDVTSHTYNEQFF.

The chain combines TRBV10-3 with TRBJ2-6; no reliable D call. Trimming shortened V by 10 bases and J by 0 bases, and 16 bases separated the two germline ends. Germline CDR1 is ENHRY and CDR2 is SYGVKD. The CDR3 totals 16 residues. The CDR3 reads CATTSGSASGANVLTF. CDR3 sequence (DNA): TGTGCCACCACTTCAGGATCCGCCTCTGGGGCCAACGTCCTGACTTTC.

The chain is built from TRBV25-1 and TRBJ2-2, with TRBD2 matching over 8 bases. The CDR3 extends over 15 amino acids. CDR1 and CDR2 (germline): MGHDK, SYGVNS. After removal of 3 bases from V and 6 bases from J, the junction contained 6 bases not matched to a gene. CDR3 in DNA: TGTGCCAGCAGTGACCCTGGGCGGGGGGCCGGGGAGCTGTTTTTT. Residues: CASSDPGRGAGELFF.

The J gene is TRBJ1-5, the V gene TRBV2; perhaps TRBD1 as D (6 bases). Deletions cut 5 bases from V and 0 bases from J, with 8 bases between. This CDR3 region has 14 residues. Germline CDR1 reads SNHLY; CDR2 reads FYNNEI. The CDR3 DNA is TGTGCCAGCAGTTTACAGGGTAGCAATCAGCCCCAGCATTTT. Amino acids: CASSLQGSNQPQHF.

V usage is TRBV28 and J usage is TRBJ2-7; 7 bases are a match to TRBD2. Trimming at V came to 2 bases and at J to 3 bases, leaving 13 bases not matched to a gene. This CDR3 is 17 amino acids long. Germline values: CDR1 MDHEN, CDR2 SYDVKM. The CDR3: CASSLISRGTGGYEQYF. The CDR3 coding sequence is TGTGCCAGCAGTTTAATTTCCCGCGGGACGGGGGGCTACGAGCAGTACTTC.

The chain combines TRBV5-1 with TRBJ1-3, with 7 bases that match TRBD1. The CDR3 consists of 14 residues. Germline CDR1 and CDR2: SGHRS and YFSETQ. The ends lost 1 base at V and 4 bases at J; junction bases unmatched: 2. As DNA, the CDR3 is TGCGCCAGCAGCTTGCCGGGACAGGGAAACACCATATATTTT. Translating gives CASSLPGQGNTIYF.

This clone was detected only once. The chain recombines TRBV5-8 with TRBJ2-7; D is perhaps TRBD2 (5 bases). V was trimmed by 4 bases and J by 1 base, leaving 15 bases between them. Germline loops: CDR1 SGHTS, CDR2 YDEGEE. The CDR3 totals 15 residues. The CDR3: CASSPTQPGSYEQYF. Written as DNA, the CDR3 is TGTGCCAGCAGCCCTACTCAGCCGGGATCCTACGAGCAGTACTTC.

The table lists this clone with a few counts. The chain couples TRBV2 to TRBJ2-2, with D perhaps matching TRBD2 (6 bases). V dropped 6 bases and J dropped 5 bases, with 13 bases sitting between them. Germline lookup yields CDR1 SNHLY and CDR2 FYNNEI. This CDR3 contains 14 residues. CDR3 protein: CASSAAGGTGELFF. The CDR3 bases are TGTGCCAGCAGCGCTGCAGGAGGGACCGGGGAGCTGTTTTTT. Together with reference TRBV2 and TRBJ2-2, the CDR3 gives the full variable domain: EPEVTQTPSHQVTQMGQEVILRCVPISNHLYFYWYRQILGQKVEFLVSFYNNEISEKSEIFDDQFSVERPDGSNFTLKIRSTKLEDSAMYFCASSAAGGTGELFFGEGSRLTVL.

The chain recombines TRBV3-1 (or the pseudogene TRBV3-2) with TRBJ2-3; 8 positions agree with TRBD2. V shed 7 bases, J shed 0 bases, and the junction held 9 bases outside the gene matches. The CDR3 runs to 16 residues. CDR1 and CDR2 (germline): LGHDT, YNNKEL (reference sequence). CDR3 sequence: CASTSLSGGSTDTQYF. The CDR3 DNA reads TGTGCCAGCACCTCATTAAGCGGGGGCAGCACAGATACGCAGTATTTT.

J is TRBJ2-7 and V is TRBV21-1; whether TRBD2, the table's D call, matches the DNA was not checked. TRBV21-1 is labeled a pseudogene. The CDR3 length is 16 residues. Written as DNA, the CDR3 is TGTGCCAGGTCTCCCGAGGAAGGAGGTTATTTGGGGTTGGAGTACTTC. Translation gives CARSPEEGGYLGLEYF.

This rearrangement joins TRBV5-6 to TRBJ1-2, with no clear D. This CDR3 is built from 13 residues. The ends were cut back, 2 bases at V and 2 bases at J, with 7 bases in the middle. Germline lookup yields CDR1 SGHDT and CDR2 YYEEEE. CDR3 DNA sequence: TGTGCCAGCAGCTTCTGGGAGAACTATGGCTACACCTTC. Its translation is CASSFWENYGYTF.

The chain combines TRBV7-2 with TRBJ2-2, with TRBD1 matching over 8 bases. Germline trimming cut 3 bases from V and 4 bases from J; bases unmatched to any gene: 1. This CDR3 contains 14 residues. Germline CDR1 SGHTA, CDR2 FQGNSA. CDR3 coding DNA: TGTGCCAGCAGCTTTACAGGGGGCACCGGGGAGCTGTTTTTT. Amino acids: CASSFTGGTGELFF.